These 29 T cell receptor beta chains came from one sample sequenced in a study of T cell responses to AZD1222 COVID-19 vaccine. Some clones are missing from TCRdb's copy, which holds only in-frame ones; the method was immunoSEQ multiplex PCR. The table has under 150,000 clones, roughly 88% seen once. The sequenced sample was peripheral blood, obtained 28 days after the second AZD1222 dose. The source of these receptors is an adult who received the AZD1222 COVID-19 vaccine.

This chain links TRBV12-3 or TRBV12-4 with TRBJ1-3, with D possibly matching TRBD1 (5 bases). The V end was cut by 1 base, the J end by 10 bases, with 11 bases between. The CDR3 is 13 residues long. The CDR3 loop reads CASSLEGVWTIYF. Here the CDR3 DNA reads TGTGCCAGCAGTTTAGAAGGGGTTTGGACCATATATTTT.

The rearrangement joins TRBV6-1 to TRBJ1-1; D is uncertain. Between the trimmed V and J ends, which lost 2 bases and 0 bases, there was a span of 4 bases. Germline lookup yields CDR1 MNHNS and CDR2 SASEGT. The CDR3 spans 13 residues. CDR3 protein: CASSEQLNTEAFF. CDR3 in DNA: TGTGCCAGCAGTGAACAATTGAACACTGAAGCTTTCTTT.

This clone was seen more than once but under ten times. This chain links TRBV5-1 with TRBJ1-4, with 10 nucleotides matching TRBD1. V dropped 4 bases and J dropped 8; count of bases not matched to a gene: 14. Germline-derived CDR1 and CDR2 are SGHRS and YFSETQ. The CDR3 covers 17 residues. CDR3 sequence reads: CASSRRQGARVGEKLFF. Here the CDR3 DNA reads TGCGCCAGCAGCAGAAGACAGGGGGCGCGAGTGGGAGAAAAACTGTTTTTT.

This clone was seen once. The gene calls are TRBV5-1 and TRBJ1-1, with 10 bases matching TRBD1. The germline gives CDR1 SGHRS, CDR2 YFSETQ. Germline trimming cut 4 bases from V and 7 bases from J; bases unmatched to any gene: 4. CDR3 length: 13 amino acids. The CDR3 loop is CASSQGQGIEAFF. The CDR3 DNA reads TGCGCCAGCAGCCAGGGACAGGGGATTGAAGCTTTCTTT.

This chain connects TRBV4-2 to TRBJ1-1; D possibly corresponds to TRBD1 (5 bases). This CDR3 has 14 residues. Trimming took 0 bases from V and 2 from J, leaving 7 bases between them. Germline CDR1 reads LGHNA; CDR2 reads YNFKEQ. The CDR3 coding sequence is TGTGCCAGCAGCCAAGAAGGGGCCAACACTGAAGCTTTCTTT. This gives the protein CASSQEGANTEAFF.

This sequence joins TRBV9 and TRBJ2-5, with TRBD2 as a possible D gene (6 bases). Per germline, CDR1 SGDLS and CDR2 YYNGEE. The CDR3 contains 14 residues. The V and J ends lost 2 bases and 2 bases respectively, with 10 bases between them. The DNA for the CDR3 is TGTGCCAGCAGCGTTTACGGGGGACAAGAGACCCAGTACTTC. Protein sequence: CASSVYGGQETQYF. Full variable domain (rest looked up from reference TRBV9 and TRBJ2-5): DSGVTQTPKHLITATGQRVTLRCSPRSGDLSVYWYQQSLDQGLQFLIQYYNGEERAKGNILERFSAQQFPDLHSELNLSSLELGDSALYFCASSVYGGQETQYFGPGTRLLVL.

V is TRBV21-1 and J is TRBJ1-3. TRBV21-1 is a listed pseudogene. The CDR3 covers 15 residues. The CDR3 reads CASSKGRTELNTIYF. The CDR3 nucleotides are TGTGCCAGCAGCAAAGGGCGGACGGAGTTAAACACCATATATTTT.

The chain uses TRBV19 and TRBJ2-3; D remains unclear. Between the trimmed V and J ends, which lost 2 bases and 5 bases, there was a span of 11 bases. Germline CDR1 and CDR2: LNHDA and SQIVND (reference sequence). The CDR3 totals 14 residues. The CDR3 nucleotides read TGTGCCAGTAGTATACAGGACGGGCAAGATACGCAGTATTTT. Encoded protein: CASSIQDGQDTQYF.

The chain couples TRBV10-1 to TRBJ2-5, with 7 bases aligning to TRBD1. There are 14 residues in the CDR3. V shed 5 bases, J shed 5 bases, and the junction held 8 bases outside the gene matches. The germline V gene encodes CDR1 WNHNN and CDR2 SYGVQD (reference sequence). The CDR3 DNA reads TGCGCCAGCAGTAAGGACAGGCCTGGGGAGACCCAGTACTTC. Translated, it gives CASSKDRPGETQYF.

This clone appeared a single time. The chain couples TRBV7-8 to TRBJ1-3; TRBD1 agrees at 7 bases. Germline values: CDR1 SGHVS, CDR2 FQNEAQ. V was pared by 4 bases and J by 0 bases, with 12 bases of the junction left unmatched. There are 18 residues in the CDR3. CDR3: CASSSGTAGSYSGNTIYF. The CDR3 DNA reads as TGTGCCAGCAGCTCCGGGACAGCGGGTTCGTACTCTGGAAACACCATATATTTT. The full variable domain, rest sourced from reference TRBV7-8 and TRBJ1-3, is GAGVSQSPRYKVAKRGQDVALRCDPISGHVSLFWYQQALGQGPEFLTYFQNEAQLDKSGLPSDRFFAERPEGSVSTLKIQRTQQEDSAVYLCASSSGTAGSYSGNTIYFGEGSWLTVV.

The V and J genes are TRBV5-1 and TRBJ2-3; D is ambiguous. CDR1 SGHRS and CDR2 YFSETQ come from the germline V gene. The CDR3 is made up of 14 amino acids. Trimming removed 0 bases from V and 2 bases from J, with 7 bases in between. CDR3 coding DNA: TGCGCCAGCAGCTTGGCAGAGTTCACAGATACGCAGTATTTT. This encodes CASSLAEFTDTQYF.

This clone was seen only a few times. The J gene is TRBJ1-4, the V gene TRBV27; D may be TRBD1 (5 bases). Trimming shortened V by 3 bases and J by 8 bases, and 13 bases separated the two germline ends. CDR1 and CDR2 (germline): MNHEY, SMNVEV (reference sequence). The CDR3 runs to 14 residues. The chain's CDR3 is CASSFGTIPEKLFF. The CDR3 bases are TGTGCCAGCAGTTTCGGGACCATCCCCGAAAAACTGTTTTTT.

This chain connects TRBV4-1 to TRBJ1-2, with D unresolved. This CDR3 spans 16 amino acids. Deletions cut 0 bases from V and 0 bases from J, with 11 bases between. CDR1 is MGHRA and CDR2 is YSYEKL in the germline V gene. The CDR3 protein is CASSQEVTMANYGYTF. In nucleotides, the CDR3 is TGCGCCAGCAGCCAAGAGGTGACCATGGCTAACTATGGCTACACCTTC.

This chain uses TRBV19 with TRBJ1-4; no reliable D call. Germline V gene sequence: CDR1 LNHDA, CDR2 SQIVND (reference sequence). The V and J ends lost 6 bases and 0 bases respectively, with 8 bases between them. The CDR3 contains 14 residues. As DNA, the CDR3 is TGTGCCAGTAGAACGGGAGCAACTAATGAAAAACTGTTTTTT. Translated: CASRTGATNEKLFF.

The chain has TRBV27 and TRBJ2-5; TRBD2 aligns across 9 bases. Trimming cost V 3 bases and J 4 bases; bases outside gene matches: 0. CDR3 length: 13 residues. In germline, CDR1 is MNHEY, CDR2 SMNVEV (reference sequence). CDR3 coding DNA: TGTGCCAGCAGTTTGCGGGAGGGAGAGACCCAGTACTTC. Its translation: CASSLREGETQYF.

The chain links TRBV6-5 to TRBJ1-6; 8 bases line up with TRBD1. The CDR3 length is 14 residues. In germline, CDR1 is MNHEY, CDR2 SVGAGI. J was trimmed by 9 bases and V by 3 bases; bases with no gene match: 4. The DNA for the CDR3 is TGTGCCAGCAGTTATGAACAGGGGGGTTCACCCCTCCACTTT. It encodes CASSYEQGGSPLHF.

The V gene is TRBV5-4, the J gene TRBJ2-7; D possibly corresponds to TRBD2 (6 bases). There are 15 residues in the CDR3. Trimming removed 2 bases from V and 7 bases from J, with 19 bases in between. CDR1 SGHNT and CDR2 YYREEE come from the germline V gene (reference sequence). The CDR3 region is CASSFTIGTLGEQYF. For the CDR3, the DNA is TGTGCCAGCAGCTTTACGATAGGGACTTTAGGGGAGCAGTACTTC.

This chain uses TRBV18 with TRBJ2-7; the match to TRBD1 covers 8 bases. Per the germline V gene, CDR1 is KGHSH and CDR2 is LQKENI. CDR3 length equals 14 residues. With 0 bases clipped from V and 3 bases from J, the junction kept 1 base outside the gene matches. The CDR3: CASSPPTGDYEQYF. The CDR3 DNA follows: TGTGCCAGCTCACCACCGACAGGGGACTACGAGCAGTACTTC.

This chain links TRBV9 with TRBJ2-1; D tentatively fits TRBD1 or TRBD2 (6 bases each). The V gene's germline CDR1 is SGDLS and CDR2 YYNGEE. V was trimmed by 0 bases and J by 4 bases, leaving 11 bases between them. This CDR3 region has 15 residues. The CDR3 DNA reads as TGTGCCAGCAGCGTAGAGGGGGGCTATTACAATGAGCAGTTCTTC. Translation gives CASSVEGGYYNEQFF.

The CDR3 coding sequence is TGTGCCAGCAGCTTGGGTGCGAGGCCCTACAATGAGCAGTTCTTC. It encodes CASSLGARPYNEQFF. The chain couples TRBV5-4 to TRBJ2-1; D unresolved. Germline loops: CDR1 SGHNT, CDR2 YYREEE (reference sequence). This CDR3 is built from 15 residues. Deletions cut 0 bases from V and 2 bases from J, with 9 bases between.

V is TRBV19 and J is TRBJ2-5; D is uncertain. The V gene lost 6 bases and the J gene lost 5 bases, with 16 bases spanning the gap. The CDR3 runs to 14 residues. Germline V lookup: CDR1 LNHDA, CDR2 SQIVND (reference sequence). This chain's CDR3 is CASSPDGVRETQYF. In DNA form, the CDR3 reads TGTGCCAGTAGCCCAGACGGCGTGCGGGAGACCCAGTACTTC.

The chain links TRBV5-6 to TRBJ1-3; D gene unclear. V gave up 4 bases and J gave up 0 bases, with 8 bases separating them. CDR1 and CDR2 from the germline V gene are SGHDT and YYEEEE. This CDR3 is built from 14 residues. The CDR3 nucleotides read TGTGCCAGCAGCCTCGTCTACTCTGGAAACACCATATATTTT. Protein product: CASSLVYSGNTIYF. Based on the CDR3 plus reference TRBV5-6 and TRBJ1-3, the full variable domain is DAGVTQSPTHLIKTRGQQVTLRCSPKSGHDTVSWYQQALGQGPQFIFQYYEEEERQRGNFPDRFSGHQFPNYSSELNVNALLLGDSALYLCASSLVYSGNTIYFGEGSWLTVV.

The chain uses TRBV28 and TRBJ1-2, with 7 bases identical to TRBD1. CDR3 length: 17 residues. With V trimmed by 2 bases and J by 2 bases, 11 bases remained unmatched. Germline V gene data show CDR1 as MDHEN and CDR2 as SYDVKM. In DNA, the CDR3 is TGTGCCAGCAGTTTAGAAGTTCCGACAGGGACGAACTATGGCTACACCTTC. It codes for CASSLEVPTGTNYGYTF.

CDR3 loop: CASSVSGTANYGYTF. The DNA for the CDR3 is TGTGCCAGCAGTGTCTCCGGGACAGCTAACTATGGCTACACCTTC. The chain recombines TRBV27 with TRBJ1-2, with 7 bases aligning to TRBD1. This CDR3 is 15 amino acids long. Per germline, CDR1 MNHEY and CDR2 SMNVEV (reference sequence). With V trimmed by 5 bases and J by 0 bases, 6 bases remained unmatched.

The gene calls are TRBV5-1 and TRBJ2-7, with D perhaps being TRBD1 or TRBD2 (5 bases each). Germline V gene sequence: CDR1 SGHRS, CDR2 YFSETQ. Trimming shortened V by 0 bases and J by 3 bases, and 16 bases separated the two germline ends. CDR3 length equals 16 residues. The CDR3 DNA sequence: TGCGCCAGCAGCTTGGCTATTGGTGGTGGGGGCTACGAGCAGTACTTC. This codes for CASSLAIGGGGYEQYF. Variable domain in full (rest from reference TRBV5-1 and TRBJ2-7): KAGVTQTPRYLIKTRGQQVTLSCSPISGHRSVSWYQQTPGQGLQFLFEYFSETQRNKGNFPGRFSGRQFSNSRSEMNVSTLELGDSALYLCASSLAIGGGGYEQYFGPGTRLTVT.

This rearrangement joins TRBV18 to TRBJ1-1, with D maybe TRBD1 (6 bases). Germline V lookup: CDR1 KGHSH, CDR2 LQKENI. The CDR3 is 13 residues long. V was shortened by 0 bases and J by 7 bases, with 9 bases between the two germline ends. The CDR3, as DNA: TGTGCCAGCTCACCACCCGGACAGCGTGAAGCTTTCTTT. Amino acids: CASSPPGQREAFF.

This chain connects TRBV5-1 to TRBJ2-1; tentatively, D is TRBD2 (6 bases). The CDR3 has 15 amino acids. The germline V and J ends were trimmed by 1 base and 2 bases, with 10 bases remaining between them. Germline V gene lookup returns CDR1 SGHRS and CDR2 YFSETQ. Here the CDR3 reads CASSLTGGAYNEQFF. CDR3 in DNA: TGCGCCAGCAGCTTGACAGGAGGGGCCTACAATGAGCAGTTCTTC.

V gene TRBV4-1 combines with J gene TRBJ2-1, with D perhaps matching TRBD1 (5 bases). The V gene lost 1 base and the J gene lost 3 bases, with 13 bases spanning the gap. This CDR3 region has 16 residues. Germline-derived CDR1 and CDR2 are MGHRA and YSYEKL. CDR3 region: CASSQVSRQIYNEQFF. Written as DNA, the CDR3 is TGCGCCAGCAGCCAAGTATCCAGACAGATCTACAATGAGCAGTTCTTC.

CDR3 region: CASSEGGASGELFF. In DNA form, the CDR3 reads TGTGCCAGCAGTGAAGGGGGGGCCAGCGGGGAGCTGTTTTTT. This chain links TRBV6-4 with TRBJ2-2; tentatively, D is TRBD2 (7 bases). Trimming removed 3 bases at V and 7 bases at J, with 12 bases between. This CDR3 contains 14 residues. Germline CDR1 and CDR2: MRHNA and SNTAGT.